The 8 T cell receptor beta chains presented below share a single source sample, sequenced in a study of T-cell memory formation after mild COVID-19. Each CDR3 protein gets one entry after TCRdb re-called the 5' RACE reads with MiXCR. Counted here are 300,000 to 400,000 distinct CDR3 sequences, around 30% occurring once; the ten biggest clones make up approximately 12%. Sequenced material: PBMCs or a T cell subset sorted from them (not recorded which). The receptors come from an adult woman who had mild COVID-19 (a few samples of this study predate the infection). Cell type and time point are not known.

The table lists this clonotype with a few counts. The chain employs TRBV29-1 and TRBJ2-1; weak D call: TRBD2 (6 bases). The germline V and J ends were trimmed by 3 bases and 12 bases, with 12 bases remaining between them. CDR3 length equals 11 residues. CDR1 SQVTM and CDR2 ANQGSEA come from the germline V gene. CDR3 DNA sequence: TGCAGCGTTGAGGGGGGTCTAGGGCAGTTCTTC. This translates into CSVEGGLGQFF.

Only a few counts were recorded for this clonotype. The V and J genes are TRBV9 and TRBJ2-5; 7 bases align to TRBD2. J lost 5 bases, V lost 4 bases, and 8 bases had no gene match. The CDR3 is 14 amino acids. Germline-derived CDR1 and CDR2 are SGDLS and YYNGEE. CDR3 loop: CASSPRLASETQYF. The CDR3 nucleotides are TGTGCCAGCAGCCCCCGACTAGCCAGCGAGACCCAGTACTTC.

The chain is built from TRBV15 and TRBJ1-1; D unclear. The CDR3 has 14 amino acids. Per the germline V gene, CDR1 is LNHNV and CDR2 is YYDKDF (reference sequence). V gave up 3 bases and J gave up 11 bases, with 19 bases separating them. Here the CDR3 DNA reads TGTGCCACCAGCAGCCCACCCGTCCCCACGGAGGCTTTCTTT. It encodes CATSSPPVPTEAFF. Variable domain in full (rest from reference TRBV15 and TRBJ1-1): DAMVIQNPRYQVTQFGKPVTLSCSQTLNHNVMYWYQQKSSQAPKLLFHYYDKDFNNEADTPDNFQSRRPNTSFCFLDIRSPGLGDTAMYLCATSSPPVPTEAFFGQGTRLTVV.

This clonotype has just one count. J is TRBJ2-1 and V is TRBV7-3; TRBD2 matches at 9 bases. The CDR3 length is 13 residues. The V segment lost 4 bases and the J segment 10 bases; nucleotides outside the gene matches: 5. Per the germline V gene, CDR1 is SGHTA and CDR2 is FQGTGA. DNA for the CDR3: TGTGCCAGCAGCTCCCGACTAGCGGCCGAGCAGTTCTTC. Translated, it gives CASSSRLAAEQFF.

The chain recombines TRBV15 with TRBJ2-7; 7 bases are shared with TRBD2. With V trimmed by 1 base and J by 3 bases, 6 bases remained unmatched. Per germline, CDR1 LNHNV and CDR2 YYDKDF (reference sequence). The CDR3 is 15 residues long. The CDR3 sequence is CATSRARAGYYEQYF. CDR3 coding DNA: TGTGCCACCAGCAGAGCCCGAGCGGGATACTACGAGCAGTACTTC.

The V gene is TRBV7-2, the J gene TRBJ2-3; weak D call: TRBD2 (6 bases). Per the germline V gene, CDR1 is SGHTA and CDR2 is FQGNSA. The CDR3 spans 15 residues. Trimming pared 4 bases from V and 2 bases from J, leaving 13 bases between. The CDR3 sequence is CASSSIAVPTDTQYF. CDR3 DNA sequence: TGTGCCAGCAGCTCTATAGCGGTCCCCACAGATACGCAGTATTTT.

The chain has TRBV9 and TRBJ2-7; D perhaps matches TRBD1 (5 bases). The CDR3 contains 15 residues. V lost 4 bases and J 6 bases, leaving 20 bases between the germline ends. From germline, CDR1 is SGDLS and CDR2 YYNGEE. CDR3 DNA: TGTGCCAGCAGCCCAGGGATGGGCAGGGAAGGCGAGCAGTACTTC. It encodes CASSPGMGREGEQYF.

The V and J genes are TRBV7-9 and TRBJ2-2; TRBD2 might be the D (8 bases). The germline V gene has CDR1 SEHNR and CDR2 FQNEAQ (reference sequence). V was shortened by 4 bases and J by 4 bases, with 28 bases between the two germline ends. The CDR3 loop spans 20 amino acids. The CDR3: CASSSTGMSTSGRLTGELFF. CDR3 bases: TGTGCCAGCAGCTCGACAGGGATGAGTACCAGCGGGAGACTCACCGGGGAGCTGTTTTTT.